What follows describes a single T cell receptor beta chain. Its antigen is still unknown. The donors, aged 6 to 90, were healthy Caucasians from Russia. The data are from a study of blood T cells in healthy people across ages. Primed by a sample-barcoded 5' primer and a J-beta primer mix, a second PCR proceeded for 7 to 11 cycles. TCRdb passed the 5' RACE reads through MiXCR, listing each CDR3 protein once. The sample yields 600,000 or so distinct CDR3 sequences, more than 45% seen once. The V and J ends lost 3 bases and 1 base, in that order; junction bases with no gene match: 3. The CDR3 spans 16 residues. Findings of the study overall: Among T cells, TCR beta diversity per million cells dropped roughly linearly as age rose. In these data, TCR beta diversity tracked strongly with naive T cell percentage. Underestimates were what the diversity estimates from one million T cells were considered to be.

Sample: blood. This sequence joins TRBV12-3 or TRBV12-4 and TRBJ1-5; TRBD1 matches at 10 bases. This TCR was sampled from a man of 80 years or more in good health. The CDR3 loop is CASSFGTGVSNQPQHF. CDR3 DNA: TGTGCCAGCAGTTTCGGGACAGGGGTAAGCAATCAGCCCCAGCATTTT.